This T cell receptor (beta chain) came from a study of memory CD4+ T cells and cytomegalovirus serostatus. At the level of the study: Of the healthy Belgian adults, 9 were CMV seropositive and about 24 seronegative.

There are 14 residues in the CDR3. Germline V CDR1 and CDR2: LGHNA, YNFKEQ. The V end lost 3 bases, the J end lost 6 bases, and 14 bases lay between the germline ends. Single viable CD3+CD4+CD8-CD45RO+ cells were sorted as the memory CD4+ T cells. Positive selection with CD4 microbeads enriched total CD4+ T cells. Data came from immunoSEQ multiplex PCR; TCRdb stores just in-frame clones and leaves some out. The sample comprises roughly 40,000 clones, roughly four fifths of which are singletons, and 0.75% to 0.9% rests with the top ten. This clone has more than one count but fewer than ten. Sequences were obtained from memory CD4+ T cells from blood. This chain uses TRBV4-2 with TRBJ1-2; no definite D call. The TCR was taken from an adult in good health and CMV-seronegative. The DNA of the CDR3 is TGTGCCAGCAGCCACACTCGTCGGCTCGATGGCTACACCTTC. Protein sequence: CASSHTRRLDGYTF.